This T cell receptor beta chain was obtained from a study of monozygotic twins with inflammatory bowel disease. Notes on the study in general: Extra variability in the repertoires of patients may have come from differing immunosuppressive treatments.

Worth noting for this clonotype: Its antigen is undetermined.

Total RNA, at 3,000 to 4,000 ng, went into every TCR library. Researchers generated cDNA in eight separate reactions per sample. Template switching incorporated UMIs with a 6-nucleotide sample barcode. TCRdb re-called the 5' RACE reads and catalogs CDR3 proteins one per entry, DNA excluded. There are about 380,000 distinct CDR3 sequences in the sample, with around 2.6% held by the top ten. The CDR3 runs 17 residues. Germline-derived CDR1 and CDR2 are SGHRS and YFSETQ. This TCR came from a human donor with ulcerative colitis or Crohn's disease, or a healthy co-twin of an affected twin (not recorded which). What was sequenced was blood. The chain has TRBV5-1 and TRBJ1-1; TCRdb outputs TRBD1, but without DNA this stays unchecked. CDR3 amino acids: CASSSWTGGAPNTEAFF. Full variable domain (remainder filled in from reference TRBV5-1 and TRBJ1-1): KAGVTQTPRYLIKTRGQQVTLSCSPISGHRSVSWYQQTPGQGLQFLFEYFSETQRNKGNFPGRFSGRQFSNSRSEMNVSTLELGDSALYLCASSSWTGGAPNTEAFFGQGTRLTVV.